Presented here are 6 T cell receptor beta chains from one specimen sequenced in a study of beta chain features in type 1 diabetes. Every bit of the isolated RNA underwent reverse transcription, so sequencing read expressed TCRB transcripts. Data came from immunoSEQ multiplex PCR; TCRdb stores just in-frame clones and leaves some out. The sample shows roughly 310,000 clones, 11% of them seen only once. Material: naive CD4+ T cells from blood. These receptors were taken from a woman in her thirties in good health.

The CDR3 DNA sequence: TGTGCCAGCAGTGATGGAGGGGGCCTCCAAGAGACCCAGTACTTC. Protein product: CASSDGGGLQETQYF. The J gene is TRBJ2-5, the V gene TRBV28; possibly TRBD1 for D (7 bases). The V and J ends lost 5 bases and 1 base respectively, with 14 bases between them. CDR3 size: 15 residues. Per germline, CDR1 MDHEN and CDR2 SYDVKM.

The CDR3 nucleotides are TGCGCCAGCAGCTTGCTTGCTAGCGGGAGGACTGAGCAGTTCTTC. This encodes CASSLLASGRTEQFF. The rearrangement joins TRBV5-1 to TRBJ2-1; 11 positions match TRBD2. CDR1 is SGHRS, CDR2 YFSETQ, per germline. The J segment lost 9 bases and the V segment lost 1 base, leaving 6 bases of the junction unmatched. The CDR3 has 15 residues.

This clone has only a few counts. This rearrangement joins TRBV4-3 to TRBJ1-3, with D unresolved. The V end was cut by 0 bases, the J end by 0 bases, with 12 bases between. Germline assignment: CDR1 LGHNA and CDR2 YSLEER. This CDR3 contains 17 residues. DNA of the CDR3: TGCGCCAGCAGCCAAGATCGAGGCTCCCGCTCTGGAAACACCATATATTTT. This gives the protein CASSQDRGSRSGNTIYF.

This clone was counted between two and nine times. The rearrangement links TRBV4-2 to TRBJ2-3; tentatively, D is TRBD2 (6 bases). The CDR3 has 17 amino acids. CDR1 LGHNA and CDR2 YNFKEQ come from the germline V gene. Deletions cut 0 bases from V and 6 bases from J, with 19 bases between. The CDR3, as DNA: TGTGCCAGCAGCCAAGAGCTGACTCGGGGAGGTCGCGATACGCAGTATTTT. It specifies CASSQELTRGGRDTQYF.

The sample holds a few counts of this clone. This rearrangement joins TRBV7-9 to TRBJ2-1; weak D call: TRBD1 (6 bases). V was pared by 10 bases and J by 3 bases, with 22 bases between. The CDR3 spans 16 residues. Germline CDR1 is SEHNR and CDR2 is FQNEAQ (reference sequence). The CDR3 region has the DNA TGTGCCACCACTTGGGTGAAAGCCAGGGGCTACAATGAGCAGTTCTTC. Protein product: CATTWVKARGYNEQFF. The variable domain in full, completed from reference TRBV7-9 and TRBJ2-1, reads DTGVSQNPRHKITKRGQNVTFRCDPISEHNRLYWYRQTLGQGPEFLTYFQNEAQLEKSRLLSDRFSAERPKGSFSTLEIQRTEQGDSAMYLCATTWVKARGYNEQFFGPGTRLTVL.

The V call is TRBV30, the J call TRBJ1-2, with TRBD1 identical over 7 bases. Germline CDR1 GTSNPN, CDR2 SVGIG (reference sequence). The CDR3 has 14 residues. With V trimmed by 1 base and J by 4 bases, 6 bases remained unmatched. The CDR3 sequence: CAWSGDSLLYGYTF. CDR3 nucleotide sequence: TGTGCCTGGAGTGGGGACAGCCTACTCTATGGCTACACCTTC.